This T cell receptor beta chain was observed in a study of CD8 T cells in ankylosing spondylitis. Findings and limits, study-wide: Seemingly distinctive of ankylosing spondylitis blood was a TCR beta motif formed by eight highly homologous variants.

At least ten counts were recorded for this clonotype. Antigen specificity is unknown. The germline V and J ends were trimmed by 4 bases and 1 base, with 13 bases remaining between them. The CDR3 runs 15 residues. Germline values: CDR1 MGHDK, CDR2 SYGVNS. Quantitative 5'-RACE with molecular barcodes produced the TCR beta libraries. One entry per CDR3 protein, called by TCRdb with MiXCR from the 5' RACE reads. Among about 510,000 distinct CDR3 sequences listed, 5.3% were seen once. This TCR derives from a male donor with ankylosing spondylitis. The specimen sequenced was blood, either unsorted or a sorted T cell fraction (not recorded which). The rearrangement links TRBV25-1 to TRBJ1-1, with D perhaps matching TRBD1 (5 bases). This CDR3 is CASSVARGTNTEAFF. The CDR3 nucleotides are TGTGCCAGCAGTGTTGCAAGGGGAACGAACACTGAAGCTTTCTTT.